This paragraph reports one TCR beta chain. The data originate from a study of control samples from healthy donors and cancer patients. The assay was immunoSEQ multiplex PCR, and TCRdb's table has in-frame clones only and misses some. The table lists approximately 79,000 clones, approximately 91% of them singletons. This CDR3 has 13 amino acids. From germline, CDR1 is MNHEY and CDR2 SVGEGT. V lost 5 bases and J lost 2, with 9 bases in between. The source is a man aged 45-65 years in good health. The chain employs TRBV6-2 or TRBV6-3 and TRBJ1-1; D gene unclear. The sample taken for sequencing was blood. The CDR3 spells CASSPSINTEAFF. DNA for the CDR3: TGTGCCAGCAGTCCGTCGATTAACACTGAAGCTTTCTTT.